A selection of T cell receptor beta chains follows, all from one sample in a study of cytomegalovirus exposure and HLA in healthy donors. Profiled with immunoSEQ multiplex PCR; TCRdb holds only in-frame clones, not every one. The data show about 140,000 clones, roughly nine tenths seen once. Sequenced sample: PBMCs. Receptors were obtained from a man aged 18 to 29 in good health and CMV-seronegative. CDR3s include the opening cysteine and the closing phenylalanine or tryptophan. A D gene is named only where the DNA matches it firmly. Where a row states a size, it is once, few, many or the class of an expanded clone; other rows omit it.

size	V	J	D	CDR3	DNA
once	TRBV5-1	TRBJ2-7	TRBD2	CASRPSGGTYEQYF	TGCGCCAGCAGGCCCAGCGGGGGGACCTACGAGCAGTACTTC
-	TRBV10-3	TRBJ2-7	-	CAIRTDRNEQYF	TGTGCCATCAGGACAGATAGGAACGAGCAGTACTTC
-	TRBV11-2	TRBJ2-1	-	CASSPLTRSSGFHEQFF	TGTGCCAGCAGCCCATTGACTAGATCAAGCGGTTTCCATGAGCAGTTCTTC
-	TRBV7-9	TRBJ1-2	TRBD1	CASSRQGVNGYTF	TGTGCCAGCAGCCGACAGGGAGTCAATGGCTACACCTTC
once	TRBV6-4	TRBJ2-7	TRBD2	CAAGGLTYEQYF	TGTGCCGCGGGGGGTCTAACCTACGAGCAGTACTTC
few	TRBV5-6	TRBJ2-5	TRBD1	CASSQDRGETQYF	TGTGCCAGCAGCCAAGACAGGGGGGAGACCCAGTACTTC
-	TRBV7-9	TRBJ2-2	-	CASSPPGSHPGELFF	TGTGCCAGCAGCCCCCCCGGGAGTCATCCCGGGGAGCTGTTTTTT
-	TRBV10-3	TRBJ2-1	TRBD2	CATAGGAGPSSYNEQFF	TGTGCCACCGCGGGGGGGGCGGGTCCTAGCTCCTACAATGAGCAGTTCTTC
-	TRBV27	TRBJ2-5	TRBD2	CASSFASGGRQETQYF	TGTGCCAGCAGTTTCGCTAGCGGGGGTAGGCAAGAGACCCAGTACTTC
-	TRBV11-2	TRBJ2-3	-	CASSPQEGLSTDTQYF	TGTGCCAGCAGCCCCCAGGAGGGGCTTAGCACAGATACGCAGTATTTT
-	TRBV4-3	TRBJ1-5	TRBD1	CASSPGTGAQPQHF	TGCGCCAGCAGCCCGGGGACAGGGGCTCAGCCCCAGCATTTT
-	TRBV12-5	TRBJ2-3	-	CASAGIGDTQYF	TGTGCTAGTGCGGGGATTGGCGATACGCAGTATTTT
once	TRBV5-3	TRBJ1-1	TRBD1	CARSFSFFRDRGTEAFF	TGTGCCAGAAGCTTCTCATTCTTCCGGGACAGGGGAACTGAAGCTTTCTTT
-	TRBV5-1	TRBJ1-1	-	CASSLGTSGTEAFF	TGCGCCAGCAGCCTCGGGACATCCGGCACTGAAGCTTTCTTT
-	TRBV5-1	TRBJ2-2	-	CASSSGDRSTTGELFF	TGCGCCAGCAGCTCCGGAGACAGGTCGACCACCGGGGAGCTGTTTTTT
-	TRBV13	TRBJ2-7	-	CASSPLYEQYF	TGTGCCAGCAGCCCCCTCTACGAGCAGTACTTC
-	TRBV5-1	TRBJ2-3	TRBD1	CASSSGQGLTDTQYF	TGCGCCAGCAGCTCGGGACAGGGGCTTACAGATACGCAGTATTTT
-	TRBV23-1	TRBJ2-7	TRBD2	CASSQGLAGGIISYEQYF	TGCGCCAGCAGTCAAGGTCTAGCGGGAGGTATTATCTCCTACGAGCAGTACTTC
few	TRBV19	TRBJ2-6	-	CASSIVHSGANVLTF	TGTGCCAGTAGTATAGTACACTCTGGGGCCAACGTCCTGACTTTC
-	TRBV6-6	TRBJ1-2	-	CASSLGTSSYGYTF	TGTGCCAGCAGTCTCGGGACATCTTCGTATGGCTACACCTTC